A selection of T cell receptor beta chains follows, all from one sample in a study of T cell responses to AZD1222 COVID-19 vaccine. TCRdb's copy holds only in-frame clones and misses some; the assay was immunoSEQ multiplex PCR. Of some 120,000 clones listed, roughly 92% were seen once; the top ten hold roughly 0.91%. The sequencing used peripheral blood, collected on day 0 of AZD1222 vaccination. The receptors were gathered from an adult in good health. CDR3s include the opening cysteine and the closing phenylalanine or tryptophan. The order of the fields is V gene, J gene, D gene, clone size, CDR3 DNA, CDR3 protein. D genes are given only for firm matches. Part of the rows lack a size; the others show once, few, many or a class for expanded clones.

>TRBV30|TRBJ1-2|.|.
TGTGCCTGGGAGGGAAACTATGGCTACACCTTC
CAWEGNYGYTF
>TRBV11-2|TRBJ2-7|TRBD2|.
TGTGCCAGCAGCTCAGGTAGCGGGGACCCCTACGAGCAGTACTTC
CASSSGSGDPYEQYF
>TRBV6-2/TRBV6-3|TRBJ1-5|.|.
TGTGCCAGCAGTTACCGGAACAATCAGCCCCAGCATTTT
CASSYRNNQPQHF
>TRBV15|TRBJ1-1|.|.
TGTGCCACCAGCAGAGGGGATTGGGGCGAAGCTTTCTTT
CATSRGDWGEAFF
>TRBV5-1|TRBJ1-2|.|.
TGCGCCAGCAGCTTGCGGGATGACTATGGCTACACCTTC
CASSLRDDYGYTF
>TRBV10-3|TRBJ1-2|.|.
TGTGCCATCAGTGAATATCAGGGTGATGGCTACACCTTC
CAISEYQGDGYTF
>TRBV6-5|TRBJ2-1|.|.
TGTGCCAGCAGCCGTCTGGCTACCAATGAGCAGTTCTTC
CASSRLATNEQFF
>TRBV6-5|TRBJ1-1|.|.
TGTGCCAGCATCAGGGGAGCTGAAGCTTTCTTT
CASIRGAEAFF
>TRBV18|TRBJ2-2|TRBD1|.
TGTGCCAGCTCACCGAAGGACAGGGCCACCGGGGAGCTGTTTTTT
CASSPKDRATGELFF
>TRBV7-2|TRBJ2-7|.|.
TGTGCCAGCAGCTTAAAAGAGGGTTACGAGCAGTACTTC
CASSLKEGYEQYF
>TRBV5-6|TRBJ1-3|.|.
TGTGCCAGCAGCTTTAAGCCGGGGACCCCAGCGCACGGAAACACCATATATTTT
CASSFKPGTPAHGNTIYF
>TRBV2|TRBJ1-2|.|.
TGTGCCAGCAGTCGGGGACGGGGCTACACCTTC
CASSRGRGYTF
>TRBV7-9|TRBJ2-1|.|.
TGTGCCAGCAGCTTAAGGATGAGTAGGAATGAGCAGTTCTTC
CASSLRMSRNEQFF
>TRBV13|TRBJ1-1|.|.
TGTGCCAGCAGCCCCGCGAGCACTGAAGCTTTCTTT
CASSPASTEAFF
>TRBV11-2|TRBJ1-6|.|.
TGTGCCAGCAGCTTAGTCAATTCACCCCTCCACTTT
CASSLVNSPLHF
>TRBV4-1|TRBJ1-1|.|few
TGCGCCAGCAGCCAAGCCGGGACACTTGAGCCTGAAGCTTTCTTT
CASSQAGTLEPEAFF
>TRBV5-1|TRBJ1-2|.|.
TGCGCCAGCAGCTTGTCAGAAGACTATGGCTACACCTTC
CASSLSEDYGYTF
>TRBV7-9|TRBJ1-1|.|medium-sized
TGTGCCAGCAGCTTAGGGGTAGGGAACAGAGGAAACACTGAAGCTTTCTTT
CASSLGVGNRGNTEAFF
>TRBV12-3/TRBV12-4|TRBJ2-7|TRBD1|.
TGTGCCAGCAGTAGGACAGGCTCCTACGAGCAGTACTTC
CASSRTGSYEQYF
>TRBV6-1|TRBJ1-1|.|few
TGTGCCAGCAGTGATGGCATCACTGAAGCTTTCTTT
CASSDGITEAFF
>TRBV6-5|TRBJ1-2|.|.
TGTGCCAGCATGGGAAACTATGGCTACACCTTC
CASMGNYGYTF
>TRBV7-6|TRBJ1-2|TRBD1|.
TGTGCCAGCAGCTCCAACAGGGGGGCGGTCTATGGCTACACCTTC
CASSSNRGAVYGYTF
>TRBV13|TRBJ1-2|.|.
TGTGCCAGCAGCTTAGGGGGCGTCGGTGGCTACACCTTC
CASSLGGVGGYTF
>TRBV6-5|TRBJ2-3|.|.
TGTGCCAGCAGCCACAGCACAGATACGCAGTATTTT
CASSHSTDTQYF
>TRBV19|TRBJ2-7|.|.
TGTGCCAGTAGTATAGGGGGACCCGAACCGCAGTACTTC
CASSIGGPEPQYF
>TRBV7-9|TRBJ1-5|.|.
.
CASSFGAGNQPQHF
>TRBV2|TRBJ1-1|.|.
TGTGCCAGCAGTGAATTCCCAAGGAAGATGAACACTGAAGCTTTCTTT
CASSEFPRKMNTEAFF
>TRBV5-4|TRBJ2-1|.|.
TGTGCCAGCAGCGTCGGGACCGGCAATGAGCAGTTCTTC
CASSVGTGNEQFF
>TRBV6-1|TRBJ1-5|.|.
TGTGCCAGCAGTGAGTACCTTCGGAGGCCCCAGCATTTT
CASSEYLRRPQHF
>TRBV19|TRBJ2-1|.|.
TGTGCCAGTAGGCCTAGGGGGGGCTATTACAATGAGCAGTTCTTC
CASRPRGGYYNEQFF
>TRBV13|TRBJ2-3|.|.
TGTGCCAGCTCCAGCGAGAGCACAGATACGCAGTATTTT
CASSSESTDTQYF
>TRBV7-6|TRBJ1-1|TRBD1|.
TGTGCCAGCAGCAGACAGGGGGATTTGCCTGAAGCTTTCTTT
CASSRQGDLPEAFF
>TRBV7-9|TRBJ2-2|.|.
TGTGCCAGCAGCTTAGTGGGGAGTGGCGGGAAGGAGCTGTTTTTT
CASSLVGSGGKELFF
>TRBV19|TRBJ1-2|.|.
TGTGCCAGTAGTATAGGGAGGCAGCACCGAAACTATGGCTACACCTTC
CASSIGRQHRNYGYTF
>TRBV5-1|TRBJ2-3|TRBD2|.
TGCGCCAGCAGCTGGACTAGCGGGGGAGATACGCAGTATTTT
CASSWTSGGDTQYF
>TRBV12-3/TRBV12-4|TRBJ1-2|.|once
TGTGCCAGCATGCAGGGGCAGACCCTTGGCTACACCTTC
CASMQGQTLGYTF
>TRBV7-9|TRBJ1-5|.|.
TGTGCCAGCAGCGTAGCGGATCAGCCCCAGCATTTT
CASSVADQPQHF
>TRBV4-1|TRBJ1-1|.|.
TGCGCCAGCAGCCAAGTGGGGGAAAGCACTGAAGCTTTCTTT
CASSQVGESTEAFF
>TRBV7-9|TRBJ2-1|.|once
TGTGCCAGCAGCTTATACGACAATGAGCAGTTCTTC
CASSLYDNEQFF
>TRBV2|TRBJ1-5|.|.
TGTGCCAGCAGTTGGGTGAGGAAGGATCAGCCCCAGCATTTT
CASSWVRKDQPQHF
>TRBV18|TRBJ1-1|.|.
TGTGCCAGCTCACCACCGGTTCTGTGGGGGGGTGAAGCTTTCTTT
CASSPPVLWGGEAFF
>TRBV6-6|TRBJ1-5|.|.
TGTGCCAGCAGATCACGGAGGGGGAATCAGCCCCAGCATTTT
CASRSRRGNQPQHF
>TRBV19|TRBJ1-5|.|.
TGTGCCAGTAGCCCCCCTGGGGGGGCCCAGCCCCAGCATTTT
CASSPPGGAQPQHF
>TRBV27|TRBJ1-2|.|.
TGTGCCAGCAGTCAGCGGACGTCCTATGGCTACACCTTC
CASSQRTSYGYTF
>TRBV6-5|TRBJ2-3|TRBD1|.
TGTGCCAGCAGTTGGGGGACAGGGAGAGATACGCAGTATTTT
CASSWGTGRDTQYF
>TRBV6-2/TRBV6-3|TRBJ2-6|.|.
TGTGCCAGCAGTTACTCGATCTCCGGGGCCAACGTCCTGACTTTC
CASSYSISGANVLTF
>TRBV5-1|TRBJ1-1|.|.
TGCGCCAGCGGAAAAGGACAGAACACTGAAGCTTTCTTT
CASGKGQNTEAFF
>TRBV3-1/TRBV3-2|TRBJ2-7|TRBD1|.
TGTGCCAGCAGCCGACAGGGACCCTACGAGCAGTACTTC
CASSRQGPYEQYF
>TRBV5-4|TRBJ2-3|.|.
TGTGCCAGCACCCAGGGAGCTTCCTCCCGGGCAGATACGCAGTATTTT
CASTQGASSRADTQYF
>TRBV11-2|TRBJ2-1|.|.
TGTGCCAGCAGCGGGGGGGCCGTTGAGCAGTTCTTC
CASSGGAVEQFF
>TRBV18|TRBJ2-7|TRBD1|.
TGTGCCAGCTCACCATTTACATCCTCGGGACAGGGCTCCTACGAGCAGTACTTC
CASSPFTSSGQGSYEQYF
>TRBV3-1/TRBV3-2|TRBJ1-2|TRBD1|.
TGTGCCAGCAGCCAACGGACAGGGAACTATGGCTACACCTTC
CASSQRTGNYGYTF
>TRBV5-1|TRBJ1-1|.|.
TGCGCCAGCAGCTTGGCGGGGAACACTGAAGCTTTCTTT
CASSLAGNTEAFF
>TRBV15|TRBJ2-2|TRBD1|.
TGTGCCACCAGCAGCCAGAGGGGGCAGGGCACCGGGGAGCTGTTTTTT
CATSSQRGQGTGELFF
>TRBV13|TRBJ1-2|TRBD1|.
TGTGCCAGCAGCCTTCGGACAGGGGGCTATGGCTACACCTTC
CASSLRTGGYGYTF
>TRBV29-1|TRBJ1-1|.|.
TGCAGCGTTGAAACCTCGGCAGTCCCGAATACTGAAGCTTTCTTT
CSVETSAVPNTEAFF
>TRBV29-1|TRBJ1-1|TRBD1|.
TGCAGCGTCCAAGACAGGGCCGCCTTAGGGACTGAAGCTTTCTTT
CSVQDRAALGTEAFF
>TRBV19|TRBJ1-1|.|.
TGTGCCAGTAGAATGGGGGGAGACACTGAAGCTTTCTTT
CASRMGGDTEAFF
>TRBV5-1|TRBJ2-1|TRBD2|.
TGCGCCAGCAGCTTGGATAGCGGGGGGCTCACCTACAATGAGCAGTTCTTC
CASSLDSGGLTYNEQFF
>TRBV7-9|TRBJ2-2|.|.
TGTGCCAGCAGTCACAGCACCGGGGAGCTGTTTTTT
CASSHSTGELFF